This T cell receptor (beta chain) is drawn from a study of shared clonotypes between healthy human individuals. The wider study: Donors had three CD4 naive, three CD4 memory, two CD8 naive and one CD8 memory plate apiece.

CDR3 length: 14 residues. The germline V gene encodes CDR1 LNHDA and CDR2 SQIVND (reference sequence). V lost 5 bases to trimming and J lost 1 base, with 9 bases between them. TCRdb's copy holds only in-frame clones and misses some; the assay was immunoSEQ multiplex PCR. The table records approximately 940,000 clones, over 75% of them present only once. V and J are TRBV19 and TRBJ2-4; D possibly uses TRBD1 or TRBD2 (5 bases each). The receptor comes from a man between 18 and 35 years old in good health. Sequenced sample: memory CD4+ T cells sorted from blood. Subset specified: CD45RA-negative fraction. The CDR3 sequence is CASSPGRAKNIQYF. In DNA form, the CDR3 reads TGTGCCAGTAGTCCGGGACGGGCCAAAAACATTCAGTACTTC.